The 30 T cell receptor beta chains reported below all come from one sample, sequenced in a study of T cells after yellow fever vaccination. TCRdb fed the 5' RACE reads into MiXCR, producing one record per CDR3 protein. This table has about 310,000 distinct CDR3 sequences, around 4% appearing once. The material was PBMCs, obtained on the day of the yellow fever booster vaccination. The receptors were gathered from a man aged 18 to 30 who received the YFV17D yellow fever vaccine.

The chain couples TRBV14 to TRBJ2-3, with D unresolved. CDR1 is SGHDN and CDR2 is FVKESK in the germline V gene. The CDR3 sequence is 13 residues long. V was clipped by 2 bases and J by 4 bases, with 7 bases between them. CDR3 bases: TGTGCCAGCAGCCAAAATGTAGCAGATACGCAGTATTTT. This sequence encodes CASSQNVADTQYF.

The chain employs TRBV6-6 and TRBJ2-3; 8 nucleotides match TRBD2. CDR3 size: 14 residues. Germline V gene lookup returns CDR1 MNHNY and CDR2 SVGAGI (reference sequence). The V and J ends lost 2 bases and 3 bases, in that order; junction bases with no gene match: 1. This CDR3 reads CASSYGLATDTQYF. For the CDR3, the DNA is TGTGCCAGCAGTTACGGACTAGCAACAGATACGCAGTATTTT.

In its sample, this clonotype was seen a few times. The gene calls are TRBV5-1 and TRBJ1-3; D gene ambiguous. This CDR3 spans 17 amino acids. The V and J ends lost 0 bases and 2 bases respectively, with 15 bases between them. Looked up from germline, CDR1 is SGHRS and CDR2 is YFSETQ. CDR3 coding DNA: TGCGCCAGCAGCTTGGCTCCCGGCGAGTCTGCTGGAAACACCATATATTTT. It encodes CASSLAPGESAGNTIYF.

This clonotype was counted at least ten times. The chain uses TRBV3-1 and TRBJ2-7; D might be TRBD1 (5 bases). Germline-derived CDR1 and CDR2 are LGHDT and YNNKEL (reference sequence). The CDR3 spans 16 residues. V lost 3 bases to trimming and J lost 0 bases, with 15 bases between them. The CDR3 DNA is TGTGCCAGCAGCCACCAAGGGGCCTCGAGCTCCTACGAGCAGTACTTC. It yields the protein CASSHQGASSSYEQYF.

This clonotype was seen at least ten times. The chain's CDR3 is CASSRLTGWSGYTF. In nucleotides, the CDR3 is TGTGCCAGCAGTCGACTGACAGGGTGGAGTGGCTACACCTTC. The rearrangement links TRBV12-3 or TRBV12-4 to TRBJ1-2; 7 bases are a match to TRBD1. Trimming removed 5 bases from V and 7 bases from J; junction bases left unmatched: 10. CDR3 length equals 14 residues.

This clonotype was seen a few times. This rearrangement joins TRBV11-3 to TRBJ2-1; D is possibly TRBD1 or TRBD2 (6 bases each). Trimming removed 7 bases from V and 2 bases from J, with 12 bases in between. The CDR3 totals 14 residues. The germline V gene has CDR1 SGHNT and CDR2 YENEEA. CDR3 in DNA: TGTGCCAGCAATGGGGGGCCAGCCTACAATGAGCAGTTCTTC. As protein: CASNGGPAYNEQFF. The complete variable domain, with remaining parts taken from reference TRBV11-3 and TRBJ2-1, reads EAGVVQSPRYKIIEKKQPVAFWCNPISGHNTLYWYLQNLGQGPELLIRYENEEAVDDSQLPKDRFSAERLKGVDSTLKIQPAELGDSAVYLCASNGGPAYNEQFFGPGTRLTVL.

This clonotype occurred many times. V and J are TRBV19 and TRBJ2-2; the match to TRBD1 covers 8 bases. Losses at the gene ends were 0 bases for V and 7 bases for J; bases not matched to a gene: 4. CDR3 length equals 15 residues. Germline V CDR1 and CDR2: LNHDA, SQIVND (reference sequence). For the CDR3, the DNA is TGTGCCAGTAGTATAGAGGACAGGGTAAACGGGGAGCTGTTTTTT. Protein product: CASSIEDRVNGELFF.

The chain links TRBV13 to TRBJ2-1; tentative D call: TRBD2 (7 bases). The CDR3 totals 19 residues. Germline values: CDR1 PRHDT, CDR2 FYEKMQ (reference sequence). Deletions cut 3 bases from V and 0 bases from J, with 21 bases between. This CDR3 reads CASSLWGGTHQSSYNEQFF. The CDR3, as DNA: TGTGCCAGCAGCTTGTGGGGGGGGACACACCAAAGCTCCTACAATGAGCAGTTCTTC.

This clonotype was detected ten times or more. The V and J genes are TRBV5-1 and TRBJ2-2; D might be TRBD1 or TRBD2, each matching 5 bases. The CDR3 extends over 13 amino acids. Germline CDR1 and CDR2: SGHRS and YFSETQ. Trimming took 5 bases from V and 6 from J, leaving 11 bases between them. CDR3 nucleotide sequence: TGCGCCAGCAGGTGGGACCTGGCCGGGGAGCTGTTTTTT. It translates to CASRWDLAGELFF.

This clonotype was seen only a few times. The rearrangement uses TRBV10-3 and TRBJ1-2; a weak D match, TRBD1 (6 bases). The V end was cut by 6 bases, the J end by 5 bases, with 10 bases between. The germline V gene encodes CDR1 ENHRY and CDR2 SYGVKD. The CDR3 consists of 12 residues. The CDR3 region is CAIRAGEYGYTF. For the CDR3, the DNA is TGTGCCATCAGGGCAGGGGAGTATGGCTACACCTTC.

This clonotype was observed a few times. The genes are TRBV20-1 and TRBJ1-5; D is uncertain. The CDR3 sequence is 15 residues long. Per germline, CDR1 DFQATT and CDR2 SNEGSKA (reference sequence). V lost 1 base and J lost 0, with 10 bases in between. The CDR3 region is CSARGSDYSNQPQHF. CDR3 sequence (DNA): TGCAGTGCTAGAGGGAGTGACTATAGCAATCAGCCCCAGCATTTT.

This clonotype was seen a handful of times. The V and J genes are TRBV3-1 and TRBJ2-7; D not resolved. From germline, CDR1 is LGHDT and CDR2 YNNKEL (reference sequence). The V end lost 1 base, the J end lost 8 bases, and 12 bases lay between the germline ends. There are 13 residues in the CDR3. The CDR3 sequence: CASSQVGSRQQYF. The CDR3 nucleotides read TGTGCCAGCAGCCAAGTCGGCAGCCGCCAGCAGTACTTC.

The chain couples TRBV5-1 to TRBJ2-5, with 8 bases that match TRBD1. Germline V CDR1 and CDR2: SGHRS, YFSETQ. This CDR3 has 14 residues. The junction had 3 bases not matched to a gene; V was cut back by 2 bases and J by 3 bases. The CDR3, as DNA: TGCGCCAGCAGCTTAGGACAGGGTAAAGAGACCCAGTACTTC. This codes for CASSLGQGKETQYF. Full variable domain (rest looked up from reference TRBV5-1 and TRBJ2-5): KAGVTQTPRYLIKTRGQQVTLSCSPISGHRSVSWYQQTPGQGLQFLFEYFSETQRNKGNFPGRFSGRQFSNSRSEMNVSTLELGDSALYLCASSLGQGKETQYFGPGTRLLVL.

This clonotype was counted ten times or more. V gene TRBV6-5 combines with J gene TRBJ2-5, with 9 bases matching TRBD2. Germline V gene sequence: CDR1 MNHEY, CDR2 SVGAGI. The trim removed 0 bases at V and 5 bases at J, leaving 10 bases unmatched. CDR3 length equals 17 residues. The chain's CDR3 is CASSYSGRGGPQETQYF. DNA of the CDR3: TGTGCCAGCAGTTACTCTGGGCGGGGGGGCCCCCAGGAGACCCAGTACTTC.

The J gene is TRBJ1-2, the V gene TRBV12-3 or TRBV12-4; unclear D gene. V lost 3 bases and J 7 bases, leaving 12 bases between the germline ends. CDR3 length: 13 residues. The CDR3 region has the DNA TGTGCCAGCAGTTTCGCATTCATCGGTGGCTACACCTTC. It specifies CASSFAFIGGYTF.

This clonotype was seen repeatedly, ten times or more. The V gene is TRBV4-1, the J gene TRBJ2-7; D remains ambiguous. There are 15 residues in the CDR3. V lost 0 bases, J lost 0 bases, and 9 bases lay in between. Germline V gives CDR1 MGHRA, CDR2 YSYEKL. The chain's CDR3 is CASSQEERPSYEQYF. The CDR3 DNA reads as TGCGCCAGCAGCCAAGAGGAAAGACCCTCCTACGAGCAGTACTTC.

This clonotype was picked up many times. The chain has TRBV7-9 and TRBJ2-3; D may match TRBD1 or TRBD2 (6 bases each). The CDR3 extends over 15 amino acids. The germline V and J ends were trimmed by 2 bases and 3 bases, with 12 bases remaining between them. CDR1 and CDR2 from the germline V gene are SEHNR and FQNEAQ (reference sequence). Here the CDR3 DNA reads TGTGCCAGCAGCTTACTCCAGGGGAGGACAGATACGCAGTATTTT. This encodes CASSLLQGRTDTQYF. The complete variable domain, with remaining parts taken from reference TRBV7-9 and TRBJ2-3, reads DTGVSQNPRHKITKRGQNVTFRCDPISEHNRLYWYRQTLGQGPEFLTYFQNEAQLEKSRLLSDRFSAERPKGSFSTLEIQRTEQGDSAMYLCASSLLQGRTDTQYFGPGTRLTVL.

There are many counts of this clonotype. This rearrangement joins TRBV20-1 to TRBJ2-3, with 9 bases fitting TRBD2. The CDR3 length is 13 residues. V dropped 7 bases and J dropped 4; count of bases not matched to a gene: 6. Germline V lookup: CDR1 DFQATT, CDR2 SNEGSKA (reference sequence). The CDR3 bases are TGCAGTGAGCGGGGGGATGGGGCAGATACGCAGTATTTT. Residues: CSERGDGADTQYF.

At least ten counts were recorded for this clonotype. The rearrangement joins TRBV4-1 to TRBJ2-7; D gene ambiguous. Germline V gene data show CDR1 as MGHRA and CDR2 as YSYEKL. The CDR3 extends over 14 amino acids. The ends were cut back, 1 base at V and 4 bases at J, with 11 bases in the middle. The CDR3: CASSQGQEKYEQYF. CDR3 nucleotides: TGCGCCAGCAGCCAAGGGCAGGAAAAGTACGAGCAGTACTTC.

Many counts were recorded for this clonotype. This rearrangement joins TRBV7-6 to TRBJ2-6; D is unresolved. V gave up 5 bases and J gave up 0 bases, with 5 bases separating them. The CDR3 totals 14 residues. Germline CDR1 SGHVS, CDR2 FNYEAQ. The CDR3 reads CASSDYSGANVLTF. CDR3 nucleotides: TGTGCCAGCAGCGATTACTCTGGGGCCAACGTCCTGACTTTC.

This clonotype was counted only a few times. The chain uses TRBV5-4 and TRBJ2-2, with TRBD1 matching 10 bases. This CDR3 has 15 residues. Trimming cost V 4 bases and J 6 bases; bases outside gene matches: 6. Germline values: CDR1 SGHNT, CDR2 YYREEE (reference sequence). The CDR3 coding sequence is TGTGCCAGCAGCCCCGGGACAGGGGTGTCCGGGGAGCTGTTTTTT. This gives the protein CASSPGTGVSGELFF.

This clonotype was seen a handful of times. This chain uses TRBV12-3 or TRBV12-4 with TRBJ1-5; 8 positions agree with TRBD1. This CDR3 region has 14 residues. V was pared by 5 bases and J by 5 bases, with 5 bases of the junction left unmatched. CDR3 residues: CASSPGQAYQPQHF. The CDR3 bases are TGTGCCAGCAGTCCGGGACAGGCTTATCAGCCCCAGCATTTT.

This clonotype showed up just a few times. V gene TRBV24-1 combines with J gene TRBJ2-7; TRBD1 matches at 9 bases. This CDR3 comprises 15 residues. The germline V gene encodes CDR1 KGHDR and CDR2 SFDVKD. With V trimmed by 3 bases and J by 4 bases, 6 bases remained unmatched. The CDR3 region has the DNA TGTGCCACCAGTGATCCGGGGACAGGGCGGTACGAGCAGTACTTC. Translating gives CATSDPGTGRYEQYF.

This clonotype was found many times. This chain uses TRBV20-1 with TRBJ2-1, with 8 nucleotides matching TRBD2. The CDR3 is 14 residues long. V lost 4 bases and J lost 5; bases outside the gene matches: 7. The germline V gene encodes CDR1 DFQATT and CDR2 SNEGSKA (reference sequence). CDR3 region: CSATISGAHNEQFF. As DNA, the CDR3 is TGCAGTGCTACGATTAGCGGGGCGCACAATGAGCAGTTCTTC.

This clonotype appeared a few times. The chain uses TRBV30 and TRBJ2-2; 7 nucleotides match TRBD1. From germline, CDR1 is GTSNPN and CDR2 SVGIG (reference sequence). This CDR3 contains 15 residues. Trimming removed 5 bases from V and 2 bases from J; junction bases left unmatched: 8. CDR3 nucleotide sequence: TGTGCCTGGCAAAGGGGGCCCGTTAACACCGGGGAGCTGTTTTTT. Its protein product is CAWQRGPVNTGELFF.

This clonotype has a count of ten or more. V gene TRBV3-1 combines with J gene TRBJ2-4, with D perhaps TRBD1 (6 bases). Germline assignment: CDR1 LGHDT and CDR2 YNNKEL (reference sequence). The CDR3 loop spans 15 amino acids. Trimming pared 4 bases from V and 2 bases from J, leaving 12 bases between. DNA of the CDR3: TGTGCCAGCAGCCCGCTTGGACAGCCCAAAAACATTCAGTACTTC. The encoded protein is CASSPLGQPKNIQYF.

The chain combines TRBV5-4 with TRBJ2-1; 8 bases line up with TRBD1. Germline loops: CDR1 SGHNT, CDR2 YYREEE (reference sequence). CDR3 length: 15 amino acids. The J segment lost 0 bases and the V segment lost 5 bases, leaving 4 bases of the junction unmatched. The CDR3 sequence is CASRKDRDSYNEQFF. The DNA of the CDR3 is TGTGCCAGCAGGAAGGACAGGGACTCCTACAATGAGCAGTTCTTC.

In its sample, this clonotype was seen many times. The chain employs TRBV20-1 and TRBJ1-1; a possible D gene is TRBD1 (6 bases). The V and J ends lost 1 base and 3 bases respectively, with 9 bases between them. This CDR3 region has 13 residues. Germline V gene data show CDR1 as DFQATT and CDR2 as SNEGSKA (reference sequence). CDR3 sequence: CSARGGGDTEAFF. The CDR3 nucleotides are TGCAGTGCTAGAGGAGGGGGGGACACTGAAGCTTTCTTT.

The chain combines TRBV4-3 with TRBJ1-2, with unresolved D. Germline V CDR1 and CDR2: LGHNA, YSLEER. The ends were cut back, 3 bases at V and 7 bases at J, with 18 bases in the middle. The CDR3 is made up of 15 amino acids. The CDR3, as DNA: TGCGCCAGCAGCCACCCGGGAGGTAGCGGATCTGGCTACACCTTC. This sequence encodes CASSHPGGSGSGYTF.

In its sample, this clonotype was seen a few times. The chain recombines TRBV4-3 with TRBJ1-3, with D hard to call. Per the germline V gene, CDR1 is LGHNA and CDR2 is YSLEER. V was shortened by 0 bases and J by 3 bases, with 12 bases between the two germline ends. CDR3 length: 16 amino acids. The CDR3: CASSQDVLTGGNTIYF. The CDR3 DNA reads as TGCGCCAGCAGCCAAGATGTTCTGACGGGTGGAAACACCATATATTTT.